These T cell receptor beta chains were read from a single sample in a study of shared clonotypes between healthy human individuals. Profiled with immunoSEQ multiplex PCR; TCRdb holds only in-frame clones, not every one. Of about 660,000 clones in the sample, 74% were seen once. The sequencing sample was made of memory CD4+ T cells sorted from blood. Receptors were obtained from a woman aged 30 to 39 in good health. CDR3s include the opening cysteine and the closing phenylalanine or tryptophan. A D gene is named only where the DNA matches it firmly. Only some rows state a clone size, as once, few, many or a class for expanded clones.

d_gene	v_gene	j_gene	abundance	CDR3aa	CDR3nt
TRBD1	TRBV19	TRBJ1-2	NA	CASRTDREGGYTF	TGTGCCAGTAGAACCGACAGGGAAGGTGGCTACACCTTC
NA	TRBV14	TRBJ2-2	NA	CASSQDYRYTGELFF	TGTGCCAGCAGCCAAGATTATAGGTACACCGGGGAGCTGTTTTTT
NA	TRBV28	TRBJ1-2	once	CASSSQGMWGYTF	TGTGCCAGCAGCTCACAGGGAATGTGGGGCTACACCTTC
NA	TRBV7-9	TRBJ2-7	NA	CASSLAGVGYEQYF	TGTGCCAGCAGCCTAGCAGGGGTCGGGTACGAGCAGTACTTC
NA	TRBV6-5	TRBJ2-1	NA	CASSNPRGEQFF	TGTGCCAGCAGTAACCCGCGAGGTGAGCAGTTCTTC
NA	TRBV20-1	TRBJ2-5	NA	CSATPEVKQYF	TGCAGTGCAACTCCCGAGGTAAAGCAGTACTTC
NA	TRBV11-2	TRBJ2-2	NA	CASSLDGNAGELFF	TGTGCCAGCAGCTTAGACGGGAATGCCGGGGAGCTGTTTTTT
TRBD1	TRBV6-5	TRBJ1-2	few	CASSYGTGDAGGYTF	TGTGCCAGCAGTTATGGGACAGGGGACGCGGGCGGCTACACCTTC
NA	TRBV28	TRBJ1-2	NA	CASKTPRTYGYTF	TGTGCCAGCAAAACACCCCGTACCTATGGCTACACCTTC
TRBD2	TRBV9	TRBJ2-5	few	CASSAGTSGRQETQYF	TGTGCCAGCAGCGCGGGGACTAGCGGGAGGCAAGAGACCCAGTACTTC
NA	TRBV5-1	TRBJ2-5	NA	CASSIQSSEQETQYF	TGCGCCAGCAGCATCCAGTCTAGCGAACAAGAGACCCAGTACTTC
NA	TRBV9	TRBJ2-5	NA	CASSPKWGGIGAETQYF	TGTGCCAGCAGCCCAAAATGGGGTGGGATTGGTGCCGAGACCCAGTACTTC
NA	TRBV5-1	TRBJ1-2	NA	CASSRSGSSNYGYTF	TGCGCCAGCAGCCGCAGCGGGTCCTCTAACTATGGCTACACCTTC
NA	TRBV10-3	TRBJ1-1	NA	CATLEQGNTEAFF	TGTGCCACCCTGGAACAGGGAAACACTGAAGCTTTCTTT
NA	TRBV20-1	TRBJ2-1	NA	CSANHNEQFF	TGCAGTGCTAATCACAATGAGCAGTTCTTC
TRBD2	TRBV4-2	TRBJ2-2	few	CASSQDTGFRGRAQRGELFF	TGTGCCAGCAGCCAAGATACGGGTTTTCGCGGGAGGGCCCAACGGGGGGAGCTGTTTTTT
NA	TRBV23-1	TRBJ2-2	NA	CASSQSRNGGRNTGELFF	TGCGCCAGCAGTCAATCCAGGAATGGGGGGCGAAACACCGGGGAGCTGTTTTTT
TRBD1	TRBV7-9	TRBJ1-4	NA	CASRDRDEYEKLFF	TGTGCCAGCAGGGACAGGGACGAGTATGAAAAACTGTTTTTT
TRBD2	TRBV18	TRBJ2-7	once	CASSPGLEGSYEQYF	TGTGCCAGCTCACCGGGACTAGAGGGCTCCTACGAGCAGTACTTC
TRBD2	TRBV5-6	TRBJ2-4	NA	CASSWGTSGNIQYF	TGTGCCAGCAGCTGGGGGACTAGCGGAAACATTCAGTACTTC
TRBD1	TRBV28	TRBJ1-6	NA	CASSINRGRPLHF	TGTGCCAGCAGTATTAACAGGGGGCGCCCCCTCCACTTT
NA	TRBV28	TRBJ1-3	once	CAARPGISGNTIYF	TGTGCCGCCCGTCCGGGGATCTCTGGAAACACCATATATTTT
NA	TRBV11-2	TRBJ2-1	few	CASSSMPSGYNEQFF	TGTGCCAGCAGCTCCATGCCCAGCGGCTACAATGAGCAGTTCTTC
TRBD1	TRBV5-1	TRBJ2-7	NA	CASSASGGAYEQYF	TGCGCCAGCAGCGCCTCAGGGGGTGCCTACGAGCAGTACTTC
TRBD1	TRBV10-3	TRBJ1-1	NA	CAISESQGASTEAFF	TGTGCCATCAGTGAGTCTCAGGGGGCGAGCACTGAAGCTTTCTTT
NA	TRBV11-3	TRBJ1-3	NA	CASSLSDGNTIYF	TGTGCCAGCAGCCTCTCGGACGGAAACACCATATATTTT
TRBD2	TRBV5-1	TRBJ2-3	NA	CASSLFGLAGEGTQYF	TGCGCCAGCAGCTTATTTGGACTAGCGGGAGAAGGCACGCAGTATTTT
NA	TRBV19	TRBJ2-7	NA	CASSRRGPYEQYF	TGTGCCAGTAGCCGACGGGGGCCCTACGAGCAGTACTTC
NA	TRBV5-6	TRBJ1-4	NA	CASTMIGQRLEKLFF	TGTGCCAGCACCATGATAGGACAGCGTTTAGAAAAACTGTTTTTT
NA	TRBV7-9	TRBJ2-5	NA	CASSLGDGKETQYF	TGTGCCAGCAGCTTAGGGGACGGAAAAGAGACCCAGTACTTC
NA	TRBV6-1	TRBJ2-4	NA	CASSEVAGVSWVKNIQYF	TGTGCCAGCAGTGAAGTGGCAGGGGTTTCATGGGTCAAAAACATTCAGTACTTC
NA	TRBV6-6	TRBJ2-1	NA	CASSYWGDGEQFF	TGTGCCAGCAGTTACTGGGGAGATGGTGAGCAGTTCTTC
TRBD1	TRBV27	TRBJ2-1	NA	CASSLLGQGKNEQFF	TGTGCCAGCAGTTTATTGGGACAGGGTAAGAATGAGCAGTTCTTC
TRBD1	TRBV19	TRBJ1-5	NA	CASRGTGTRYSNQPQHF	TGTGCCAGTAGGGGGACAGGGACGCGTTATAGCAATCAGCCCCAGCATTTT
TRBD1	TRBV6-5	TRBJ1-5	NA	CASSTGQGEGQPQHF	TGTGCCAGCAGCACGGGACAGGGAGAAGGACAGCCCCAGCATTTT
NA	TRBV11-2	TRBJ1-4	NA	CASSLEVWRVGEKLFF	TGTGCCAGCAGCTTAGAGGTCTGGCGGGTCGGTGAAAAACTGTTTTTT
TRBD1	TRBV6-6	TRBJ2-7	NA	CASSNPRTGVEQYF	TGTGCCAGCAGTAACCCCAGGACAGGGGTCGAGCAGTACTTC
NA	TRBV7-8	TRBJ1-6	NA	CASSLGIRVRNSPLHF	TGTGCCAGCAGCTTAGGGATCAGGGTTCGTAATTCACCCCTCCACTTT
NA	TRBV9	TRBJ2-5	many	CASSPTLVAETQYF	TGTGCCAGCAGCCCGACCCTTGTGGCAGAGACCCAGTACTTC
TRBD2	TRBV11-2	TRBJ2-3	NA	CASSSPSGRSPTDTQYF	TGTGCCAGCAGCTCACCTAGCGGGAGGTCCCCCACAGATACGCAGTATTTT
NA	TRBV5-1	TRBJ2-7	NA	CASSLGEGEQYF	TGCGCCAGCAGCTTGGGGGAAGGCGAGCAGTACTTC